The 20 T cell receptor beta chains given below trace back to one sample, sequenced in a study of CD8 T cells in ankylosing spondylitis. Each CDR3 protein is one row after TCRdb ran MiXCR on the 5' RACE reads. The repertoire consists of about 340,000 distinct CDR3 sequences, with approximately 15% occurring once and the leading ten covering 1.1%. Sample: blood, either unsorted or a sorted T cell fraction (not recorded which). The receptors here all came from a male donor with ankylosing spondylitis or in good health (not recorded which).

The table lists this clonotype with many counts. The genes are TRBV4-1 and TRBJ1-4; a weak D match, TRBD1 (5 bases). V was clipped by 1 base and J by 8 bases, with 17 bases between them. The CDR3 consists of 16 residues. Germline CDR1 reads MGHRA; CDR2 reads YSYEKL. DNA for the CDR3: TGCGCCAGCAGCCAAGGAGGTGGGGGACGGGGCGAAAAACTGTTTTTT. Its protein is CASSQGGGGRGEKLFF.

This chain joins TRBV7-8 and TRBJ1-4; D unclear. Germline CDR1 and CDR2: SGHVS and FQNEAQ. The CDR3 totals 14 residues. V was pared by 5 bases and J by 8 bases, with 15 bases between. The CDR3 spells CASSIGNRREKLFF. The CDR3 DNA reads TGTGCCAGCAGCATAGGGAACCGGCGGGAAAAACTGTTTTTT.

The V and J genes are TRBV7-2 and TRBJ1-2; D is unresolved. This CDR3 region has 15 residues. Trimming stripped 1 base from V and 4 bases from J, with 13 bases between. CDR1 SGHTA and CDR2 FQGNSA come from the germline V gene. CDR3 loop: CASSLEYSPIYGYTF. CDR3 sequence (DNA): TGTGCCAGCAGCTTAGAGTACAGTCCGATCTATGGCTACACCTTC.

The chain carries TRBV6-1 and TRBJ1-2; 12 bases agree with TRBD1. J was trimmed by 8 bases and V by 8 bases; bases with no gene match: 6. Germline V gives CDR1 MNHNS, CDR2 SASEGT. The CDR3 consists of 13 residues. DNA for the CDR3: TGTGCCAGCTCGGGACAGGGGGCTGGCGGCTACACCTTC. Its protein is CASSGQGAGGYTF.

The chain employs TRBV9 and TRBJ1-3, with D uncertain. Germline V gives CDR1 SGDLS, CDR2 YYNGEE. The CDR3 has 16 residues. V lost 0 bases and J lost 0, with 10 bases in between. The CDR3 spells CASSVGPAISGNTIYF. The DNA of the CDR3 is TGTGCCAGCAGCGTAGGGCCCGCAATCTCTGGAAACACCATATATTTT.

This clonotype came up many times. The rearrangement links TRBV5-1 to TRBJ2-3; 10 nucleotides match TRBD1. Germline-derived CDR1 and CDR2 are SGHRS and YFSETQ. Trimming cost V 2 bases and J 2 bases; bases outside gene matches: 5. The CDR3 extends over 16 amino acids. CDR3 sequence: CASSFRTGGFTDTQYF. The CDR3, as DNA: TGCGCCAGCAGCTTTCGGACAGGGGGATTCACAGATACGCAGTATTTT. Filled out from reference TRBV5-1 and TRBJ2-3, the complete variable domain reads KAGVTQTPRYLIKTRGQQVTLSCSPISGHRSVSWYQQTPGQGLQFLFEYFSETQRNKGNFPGRFSGRQFSNSRSEMNVSTLELGDSALYLCASSFRTGGFTDTQYFGPGTRLTVL.

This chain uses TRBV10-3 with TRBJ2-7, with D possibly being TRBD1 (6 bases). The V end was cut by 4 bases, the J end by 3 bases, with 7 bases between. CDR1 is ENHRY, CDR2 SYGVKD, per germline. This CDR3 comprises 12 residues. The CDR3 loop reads CAISVDSYEQYF. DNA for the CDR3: TGTGCCATCAGTGTGGACAGCTACGAGCAGTACTTC.

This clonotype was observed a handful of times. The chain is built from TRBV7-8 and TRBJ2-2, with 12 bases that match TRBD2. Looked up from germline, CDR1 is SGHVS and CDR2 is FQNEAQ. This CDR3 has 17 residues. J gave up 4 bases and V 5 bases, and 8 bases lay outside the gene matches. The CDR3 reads CASSLMTSGSPTGELFF. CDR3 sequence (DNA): TGTGCCAGCAGCCTCATGACTAGCGGGAGCCCCACCGGGGAGCTGTTTTTT. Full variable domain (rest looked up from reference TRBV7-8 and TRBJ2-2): GAGVSQSPRYKVAKRGQDVALRCDPISGHVSLFWYQQALGQGPEFLTYFQNEAQLDKSGLPSDRFFAERPEGSVSTLKIQRTQQEDSAVYLCASSLMTSGSPTGELFFGEGSRLTVL.

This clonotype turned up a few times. The CDR3 spells CASSLEGGGGQPQHF. In nucleotides, the CDR3 is TGCGCCAGCAGCTTGGAGGGGGGCGGTGGACAGCCCCAGCATTTT. The chain combines TRBV5-1 with TRBJ1-5; tentative D call: TRBD1 (6 bases). Germline lookup yields CDR1 SGHRS and CDR2 YFSETQ. Trimming left V 0 bases short and J 7 bases short, with 14 bases between. CDR3 length equals 15 residues.

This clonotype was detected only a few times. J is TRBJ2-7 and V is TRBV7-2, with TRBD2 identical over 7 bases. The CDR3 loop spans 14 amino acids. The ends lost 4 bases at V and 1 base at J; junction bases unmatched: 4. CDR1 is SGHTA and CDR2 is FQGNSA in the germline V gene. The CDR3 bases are TGTGCCAGCAGCTGGGGAGGGCGGTCCTACGAGCAGTACTTC. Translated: CASSWGGRSYEQYF. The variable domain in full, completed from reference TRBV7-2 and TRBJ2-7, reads GAGVSQSPSNKVTEKGKDVELRCDPISGHTALYWYRQSLGQGLEFLIYFQGNSAPDKSGLPSDRFSAERTGGSVSTLTIQRTQQEDSAVYLCASSWGGRSYEQYFGPGTRLTVT.

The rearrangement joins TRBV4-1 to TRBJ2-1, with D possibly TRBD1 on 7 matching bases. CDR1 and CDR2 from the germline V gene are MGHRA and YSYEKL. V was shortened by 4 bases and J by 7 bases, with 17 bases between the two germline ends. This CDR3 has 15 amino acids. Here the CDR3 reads CASSRGQGGRNEQFF. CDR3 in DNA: TGCGCCAGCAGCCGGGGGCAGGGGGGCCGAAATGAGCAGTTCTTC.

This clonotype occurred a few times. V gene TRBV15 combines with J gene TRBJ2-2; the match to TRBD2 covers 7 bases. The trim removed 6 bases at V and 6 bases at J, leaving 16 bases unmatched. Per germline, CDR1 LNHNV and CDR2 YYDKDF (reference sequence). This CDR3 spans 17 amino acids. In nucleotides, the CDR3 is TGTGCCACCAGAGCGGACTTGATGTCGGCGGGGGCCGGGGAGCTGTTTTTT. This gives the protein CATRADLMSAGAGELFF. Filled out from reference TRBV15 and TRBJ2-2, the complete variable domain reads DAMVIQNPRYQVTQFGKPVTLSCSQTLNHNVMYWYQQKSSQAPKLLFHYYDKDFNNEADTPDNFQSRRPNTSFCFLDIRSPGLGDTAMYLCATRADLMSAGAGELFFGEGSRLTVL.

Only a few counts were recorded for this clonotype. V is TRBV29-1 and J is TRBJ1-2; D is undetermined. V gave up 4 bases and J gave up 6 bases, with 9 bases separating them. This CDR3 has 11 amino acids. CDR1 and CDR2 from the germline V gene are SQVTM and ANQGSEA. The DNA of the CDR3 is TGCAGCGTTGCCTTTCTCGATGGCTACACCTTC. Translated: CSVAFLDGYTF.

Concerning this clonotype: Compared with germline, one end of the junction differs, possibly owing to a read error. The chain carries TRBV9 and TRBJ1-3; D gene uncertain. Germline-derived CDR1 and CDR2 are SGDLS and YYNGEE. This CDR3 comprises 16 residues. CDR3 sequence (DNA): TGTGCCAGCAGCGTAGACGGGATGGACTCTGGAAACACCACATATTTT. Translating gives CASSVDGMDSGNTTYF.

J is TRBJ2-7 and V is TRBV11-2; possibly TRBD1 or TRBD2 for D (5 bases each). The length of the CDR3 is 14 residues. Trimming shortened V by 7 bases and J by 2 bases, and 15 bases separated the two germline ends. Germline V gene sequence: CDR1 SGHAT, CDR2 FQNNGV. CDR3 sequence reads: CASTQTGLAYEQYF. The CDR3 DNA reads TGTGCCAGCACCCAGACGGGGCTCGCCTACGAGCAGTACTTC.

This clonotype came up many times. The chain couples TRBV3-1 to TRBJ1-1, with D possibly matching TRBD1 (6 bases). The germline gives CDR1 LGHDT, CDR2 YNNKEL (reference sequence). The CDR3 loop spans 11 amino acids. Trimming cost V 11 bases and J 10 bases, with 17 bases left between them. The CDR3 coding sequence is TGTGCCGTAGGTGGGGGGCGCGGAGCTTTCTTT. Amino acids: CAVGGGRGAFF.

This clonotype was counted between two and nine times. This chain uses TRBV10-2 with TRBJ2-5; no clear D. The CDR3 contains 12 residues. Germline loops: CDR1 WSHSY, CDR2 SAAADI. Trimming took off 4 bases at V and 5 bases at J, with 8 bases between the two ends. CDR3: CASSVTAETQYF. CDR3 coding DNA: TGCGCCAGCAGTGTAACGGCGGAGACCCAGTACTTC.

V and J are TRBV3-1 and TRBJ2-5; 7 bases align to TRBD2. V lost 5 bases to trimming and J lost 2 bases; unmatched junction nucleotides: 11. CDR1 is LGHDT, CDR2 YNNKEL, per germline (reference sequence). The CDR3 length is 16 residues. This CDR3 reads CASSSLGGRRQETQYF. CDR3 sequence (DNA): TGTGCCAGCAGCTCCCTCGGCGGGAGACGACAAGAGACCCAGTACTTC.

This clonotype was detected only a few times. The chain's CDR3 is CTSPGDRMNTEAFF. The CDR3, as DNA: TGCACCAGTCCAGGGGACAGGATGAACACTGAAGCTTTCTTT. The chain has TRBV1 and TRBJ1-1; the tabulated D call, TRBD1, remains unverified against the DNA. TRBV1 is shown as a pseudogene. The CDR3 is made up of 14 amino acids.

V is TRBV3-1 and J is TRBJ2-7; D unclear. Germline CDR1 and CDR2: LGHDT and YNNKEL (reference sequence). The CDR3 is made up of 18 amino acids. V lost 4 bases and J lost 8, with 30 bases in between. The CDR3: CASSPPRVEYSTRLKQYF. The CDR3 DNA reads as TGTGCCAGCAGCCCCCCCCGCGTTGAGTACTCGACCCGTCTAAAGCAGTACTTC.